One and the same sample provided the 18 T cell receptor beta chains below, sequenced in a study of cytomegalovirus exposure and HLA in healthy donors. The PCR ran on 60 Vbeta and 13 Jbeta primers. This table comes from immunoSEQ multiplex PCR, and its TCRdb copy is limited to in-frame clones, with some not included. The sample shows under 150,000 clones, around four fifths of them seen only once. The sequenced sample consisted of PBMCs. The receptors originated from a woman aged 40 to 55 in good health and CMV-seronegative.

Comment on this clone: The same CDR3 arises from other DNA sequences in this sample as well. The chain uses TRBV18 and TRBJ1-1; D unclear. The CDR3 covers 14 residues. The V end lost 1 base, the J end lost 0 bases, and 6 bases lay between the germline ends. Germline CDR1 and CDR2: KGHSH and LQKENI. Here the CDR3 reads CASSPRQLNTEAFF. The DNA for the CDR3 is TGTGCCAGCTCACCACGACAATTGAACACTGAAGCTTTCTTT.

The chain uses TRBV27 and TRBJ2-2; TRBD2 matches 12 bases. Per the germline V gene, CDR1 is MNHEY and CDR2 is SMNVEV (reference sequence). This CDR3 region has 16 residues. The J segment lost 7 bases and the V segment lost 7 bases, leaving 10 bases of the junction unmatched. CDR3 protein: CASKPLAGGRNGELFF. The DNA of the CDR3 is TGTGCCAGCAAACCCCTAGCGGGGGGGAGGAACGGGGAGCTGTTTTTT.

The sample holds one count of this clone. V gene TRBV5-4 combines with J gene TRBJ2-7, with 9 bases lining up with TRBD1. The CDR3 spans 15 residues. From germline, CDR1 is SGHNT and CDR2 YYREEE (reference sequence). V lost 0 bases, J lost 4 bases, and 5 bases stayed unmatched. The CDR3, as DNA: TGTGCCAGCAGCTTGGTGGGACAGGGCTCGTACGAGCAGTACTTC. Protein sequence: CASSLVGQGSYEQYF.

The chain couples TRBV18 to TRBJ2-2, with a tentative D call TRBD2 (5 bases). Germline-derived CDR1 and CDR2 are KGHSH and LQKENI. The V end was cut by 3 bases, the J end by 3 bases, with 5 bases between. The CDR3 is 13 amino acids. The CDR3 protein is CASSPGDTGELFF. CDR3 nucleotides: TGTGCCAGCTCACCCGGGGACACCGGGGAGCTGTTTTTT.

V usage is TRBV9 and J usage is TRBJ1-1; D is unclear. Germline CDR1 reads SGDLS; CDR2 reads YYNGEE. Trimming stripped 0 bases from V and 4 bases from J, with 13 bases between. CDR3 length: 15 amino acids. The CDR3 coding sequence is TGTGCCAGCAGCGTAGGAATGGGAGGAAGCACTGAAGCTTTCTTT. This codes for CASSVGMGGSTEAFF.

This chain uses TRBV28 with TRBJ1-4; D is unresolved. V lost 5 bases and J 8 bases, leaving 18 bases between the germline ends. The V gene's germline CDR1 is MDHEN and CDR2 SYDVKM. CDR3 length equals 15 residues. For the CDR3, the DNA is TGTGCCAGCAGTCTTGATAAATCCTATGCCGAAAAACTGTTTTTT. Translated: CASSLDKSYAEKLFF.

V gene TRBV18 combines with J gene TRBJ1-2; a possible D gene is TRBD1 (6 bases). The CDR3 length is 14 residues. V lost 2 bases and J lost 14, with 21 bases in between. Per germline, CDR1 KGHSH and CDR2 LQKENI. The CDR3 loop is CASSPDLPGQGQTF. The CDR3 region has the DNA TGTGCCAGCTCACCAGATCTCCCGGGACAAGGGCAGACCTTC.

A single count supports this clone. The rearrangement links TRBV5-4 to TRBJ2-3, with TRBD1 identical over 7 bases. CDR1 SGHNT and CDR2 YYREEE come from the germline V gene (reference sequence). This CDR3 contains 14 residues. The V and J ends lost 2 bases and 4 bases, in that order; junction bases with no gene match: 4. CDR3 nucleotide sequence: TGTGCCAGCAGCTTTGTTAGGGGGCCAGATACGCAGTATTTT. It is translated as CASSFVRGPDTQYF.

The J gene is TRBJ2-1, the V gene TRBV29-1; possibly TRBD2 for D (6 bases). The CDR3 has 11 residues. V lost 8 bases and J 2 bases, leaving 7 bases between the germline ends. From germline, CDR1 is SQVTM and CDR2 ANQGSEA. DNA for the CDR3: TGCAGCCAGCGGGCCTACAATGAGCAGTTCTTC. This sequence encodes CSQRAYNEQFF.

The chain combines TRBV6-5 with TRBJ1-2; 7 nucleotides align to TRBD1. The V segment lost 10 bases and the J segment 4 bases; nucleotides outside the gene matches: 6. This CDR3 contains 12 residues. Germline-derived CDR1 and CDR2 are MNHEY and SVGAGI. In DNA, the CDR3 is TGTGCCATCCGACAGGGTTCCTATGGCTACACCTTC. This gives the protein CAIRQGSYGYTF.

The chain recombines TRBV19 with TRBJ1-2; 7 positions agree with TRBD1. Trimming at V came to 6 bases and at J to 9 bases, leaving 13 bases not matched to a gene. Germline CDR1 LNHDA, CDR2 SQIVND (reference sequence). The CDR3 consists of 14 residues. This CDR3 reads CASSTADREGSYTF. The CDR3 DNA reads as TGTGCCAGTAGCACAGCCGACAGGGAAGGGAGCTACACCTTC. Variable domain in full (rest from reference TRBV19 and TRBJ1-2): DGGITQSPKYLFRKEGQNVTLSCEQNLNHDAMYWYRQDPGQGLRLIYYSQIVNDFQKGDIAEGYSVSREKKESFPLTVTSAQKNPTAFYLCASSTADREGSYTFGSGTRLTVV.

This chain uses TRBV6-1 with TRBJ1-5; 7 nucleotides align to TRBD1. This CDR3 has 15 residues. Germline lookup yields CDR1 MNHNS and CDR2 SASEGT. The ends lost 4 bases at V and 2 bases at J; junction bases unmatched: 5. The CDR3 DNA reads TGTGCCAGCAGTGGCTACAGGGGCCGCAATCAGCCCCAGCATTTT. This encodes CASSGYRGRNQPQHF.

This chain joins TRBV27 and TRBJ2-1, with D uncertain. CDR1 is MNHEY, CDR2 SMNVEV, per germline (reference sequence). The CDR3 length is 15 residues. V was cut by 0 bases and J by 7 bases, with 13 bases left in between. The CDR3 protein is CASSLSSAVKNEQFF. The CDR3 DNA follows: TGTGCCAGCAGTTTATCGTCCGCGGTCAAGAATGAGCAGTTCTTC.

This clone was picked up one time. This chain connects TRBV5-4 to TRBJ1-6; maybe TRBD1 (6 bases). V lost 3 bases to trimming and J lost 8 bases, with 15 bases between them. CDR1 is SGHNT, CDR2 YYREEE, per germline (reference sequence). The CDR3 runs 15 residues. The CDR3 here is CASSSRTGFDSPLHF. In DNA, the CDR3 is TGTGCCAGCAGCTCGAGAACAGGGTTTGATTCACCCCTCCACTTT.

This chain uses TRBV5-1 with TRBJ1-6; 7 bases map to TRBD1. J gave up 10 bases and V 5 bases, and 9 bases lay outside the gene matches. CDR3 length: 14 residues. The germline CDR1 and CDR2 sequences are SGHRS and YFSETQ. The CDR3 coding sequence is TGCGCCAGCAGTCAGAACAGGGGCGACTCACCCCTCCACTTT. Translation: CASSQNRGDSPLHF.

The chain combines TRBV7-2 with TRBJ1-4; 7 nucleotides agree with TRBD1. Germline V gives CDR1 SGHTA, CDR2 FQGNSA. The CDR3 spans 15 residues. With V trimmed by 6 bases and J by 1 base, 5 bases remained unmatched. In DNA form, the CDR3 reads TGTGCCAGCAGGCCCAGACAGGGAACTAATGAAAAACTGTTTTTT. Protein product: CASRPRQGTNEKLFF.

In its sample, this clone was seen once. The chain recombines TRBV10-1 with TRBJ1-1, with 7 bases fitting TRBD1. Germline V gene lookup returns CDR1 WNHNN and CDR2 SYGVQD (reference sequence). This CDR3 is 15 amino acids long. Germline trimming cut 2 bases from V and 5 bases from J; bases unmatched to any gene: 8. This chain's CDR3 is CASSEGSTGRTEAFF. CDR3 nucleotides: TGCGCCAGCAGTGAGGGGTCGACAGGGAGGACTGAAGCTTTCTTT.

This chain joins TRBV9 and TRBJ2-4; a weak D match, TRBD1 (5 bases). V lost 2 bases, J lost 8 bases, and 11 bases lay in between. Germline V gives CDR1 SGDLS, CDR2 YYNGEE. This CDR3 spans 13 amino acids. The DNA for the CDR3 is TGTGCCAGCAGCGTGCTGGACATGGACATTCAGTACTTC. Translated, it gives CASSVLDMDIQYF.